This TCR beta chain was sequenced in a study of T cell responses to AZD1222 COVID-19 vaccine. Study conclusions and caveats: Nearly half of spike-specific TCRs reportedly go after variant regions that carry no mutations.

Details on this clone: Its antigen remains unknown.

TCRdb keeps only in-frame clones here, not all; method: immunoSEQ multiplex PCR. The table has around 130,000 clones, approximately 90% seen once. Source: peripheral blood, taken 28 days after the second AZD1222 dose. The TCR sequence derives from an adult who received the AZD1222 COVID-19 vaccine.

In DNA form, the CDR3 reads TGTGCCAGCAGCCAAGAAGGCAGGAGCCCAACTAATGAAAAACTGTTTTTT. Translated: CASSQEGRSPTNEKLFF. The chain joins TRBV3-1 (or the pseudogene TRBV3-2) to TRBJ1-4; D not certain. V lost 0 bases and J 0 bases, leaving 11 bases between the germline ends. Germline lookup yields CDR1 LGHDT and CDR2 YNNKEL (reference sequence). The CDR3 has 17 amino acids.